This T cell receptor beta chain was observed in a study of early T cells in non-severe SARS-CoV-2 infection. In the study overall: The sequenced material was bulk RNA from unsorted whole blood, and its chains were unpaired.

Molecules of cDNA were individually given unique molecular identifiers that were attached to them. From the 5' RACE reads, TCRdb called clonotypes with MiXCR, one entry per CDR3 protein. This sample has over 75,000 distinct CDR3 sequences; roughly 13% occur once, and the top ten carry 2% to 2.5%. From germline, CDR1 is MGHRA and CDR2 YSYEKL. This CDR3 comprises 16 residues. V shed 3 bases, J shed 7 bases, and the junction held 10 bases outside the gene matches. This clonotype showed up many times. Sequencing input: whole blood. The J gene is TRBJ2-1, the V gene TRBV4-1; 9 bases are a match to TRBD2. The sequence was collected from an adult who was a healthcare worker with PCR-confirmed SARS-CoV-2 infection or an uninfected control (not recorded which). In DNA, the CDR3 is TGCGCCAGCAGCCAGCACCTCAGCGGGGGGCTTAATGAGCAGTTCTTC. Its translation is CASSQHLSGGLNEQFF.